These T cell receptor beta chains were read from a single sample in a study of type 1 regulatory T cells. These receptors are not linked to any known antigen. TCRdb called the reads again in MiXCR, with one record for every CDR3 protein. The table lists roughly 46,000 distinct CDR3 sequences, 12% of them singletons. The sequenced material came from cultured non-Tr1 T cells, either the whole culture or a sorted T cell fraction (not recorded which). Receptors originate from a human donor in good health. The CDR3 runs from the conserved cysteine through the conserved F or W. The order of the fields is J gene, V gene, clone size, D gene, CDR3 protein, CDR3 DNA. D genes are given only for firm matches. Only part of the rows carry a size: once, few, many, or a class if the clone is expanded.

j_gene: TRBJ1-1; v_gene: TRBV20-1; abundance: .; d_gene: .; CDR3aa: CSARWVGGRAFF; CDR3nt: TGCAGTGCCCGCTGGGTTGGGGGAAGAGCTTTCTTT
j_gene: TRBJ1-2; v_gene: TRBV10-3; abundance: .; d_gene: .; CDR3aa: CAISESGGWSDYGYTF; CDR3nt: TGTGCCATCAGTGAGTCTGGGGGCTGGTCTGACTATGGCTACACCTTC
j_gene: TRBJ1-1; v_gene: TRBV7-2; abundance: many; d_gene: .; CDR3aa: CASSSWGMAFF; CDR3nt: TGTGCCAGCAGCTCCTGGGGTATGGCTTTCTTT
j_gene: TRBJ1-1; v_gene: TRBV29-1; abundance: .; d_gene: TRBD1; CDR3aa: CSVGGQGGTEAFF; CDR3nt: TGCAGCGTGGGGGGACAGGGGGGAACTGAAGCTTTCTTT
j_gene: TRBJ2-7; v_gene: TRBV5-1; abundance: many; d_gene: .; CDR3aa: CASSETRATTYEQYF; CDR3nt: TGCGCCAGCAGCGAGACGCGGGCGACGACCTACGAGCAGTACTTC
j_gene: TRBJ1-1; v_gene: TRBV12-3/TRBV12-4; abundance: many; d_gene: .; CDR3aa: CASSLGVWNTEAFF; CDR3nt: TGTGCCAGCAGTTTGGGGGTTTGGAACACTGAAGCTTTCTTT
j_gene: TRBJ1-2; v_gene: TRBV9; abundance: few; d_gene: .; CDR3aa: CASSVGVGLTNYGYTF; CDR3nt: TGTGCCAGCAGCGTAGGCGTGGGCCTTACTAACTATGGCTACACCTTC
j_gene: TRBJ2-1; v_gene: TRBV5-1; abundance: .; d_gene: .; CDR3aa: CASSLDLSREQFF; CDR3nt: TGCGCCAGCAGCTTGGACCTTTCGCGGGAGCAGTTCTTC
j_gene: TRBJ1-5; v_gene: TRBV7-2; abundance: .; d_gene: TRBD1; CDR3aa: CASSKTGGNQPQHF; CDR3nt: TGTGCCAGCAGCAAAACAGGGGGCAATCAGCCCCAGCATTTT
j_gene: TRBJ2-2; v_gene: TRBV6-9; abundance: .; d_gene: .; CDR3aa: CASSLPRELFF; CDR3nt: TGTGCCAGCAGTTTACCCCGGGAGCTGTTTTTT
j_gene: TRBJ2-1; v_gene: TRBV5-1; abundance: .; d_gene: TRBD2; CDR3aa: CASSLGLAGNEQFF; CDR3nt: TGCGCCAGCAGCTTGGGGCTAGCGGGCAATGAGCAGTTCTTC
j_gene: TRBJ2-1; v_gene: TRBV6-5; abundance: many; d_gene: TRBD1; CDR3aa: CASSYTKQGSSYNEQFF; CDR3nt: TGTGCCAGCAGTTACACAAAACAGGGGAGCTCCTACAATGAGCAGTTCTTC
j_gene: TRBJ2-2; v_gene: TRBV12-3/TRBV12-4; abundance: .; d_gene: .; CDR3aa: CASSLAGETGELFF; CDR3nt: TGTGCCAGCAGTTTAGCGGGAGAGACCGGGGAGCTGTTTTTT
j_gene: TRBJ2-5; v_gene: TRBV5-5; abundance: many; d_gene: TRBD2; CDR3aa: CASSRGLAGGGQETQYF; CDR3nt: TGTGCCAGCAGCCGGGGACTAGCGGGAGGGGGGCAAGAGACCCAGTACTTC
j_gene: TRBJ2-5; v_gene: TRBV5-4; abundance: .; d_gene: TRBD2; CDR3aa: CTSSFLAGEETQYF; CDR3nt: TGTACCAGCAGCTTCCTTGCGGGAGAAGAGACCCAGTACTTC
j_gene: TRBJ2-4; v_gene: TRBV21-1; abundance: many; d_gene: .; CDR3aa: CASSKEKREGEDIQYF; CDR3nt: TGTGCCAGCAGCAAAGAAAAGCGGGAGGGTGAGGACATTCAGTACTTC
j_gene: TRBJ1-1; v_gene: TRBV7-2; abundance: few; d_gene: .; CDR3aa: CASSLTEGTEAFF; CDR3nt: TGTGCCAGCAGCTTAACTGAGGGGACTGAAGCTTTCTTT
j_gene: TRBJ2-3; v_gene: TRBV10-3; abundance: few; d_gene: .; CDR3aa: CATLLVATDTQYF; CDR3nt: TGTGCCACACTCCTCGTGGCCACAGATACGCAGTATTTT
j_gene: TRBJ2-3; v_gene: TRBV27; abundance: .; d_gene: .; CDR3aa: CASSFQPSGTDTQYF; CDR3nt: TGTGCCAGCAGTTTCCAGCCTAGCGGCACAGATACGCAGTATTTT